Here is one T cell receptor beta chain with its context. Its antigen is not identified. When replicate PCRs were run on sorted subsets, they used 200 to 250 ng DNA, about 30,000 T cell genomes. Here immunoSEQ multiplex PCR was the method, and the copy in TCRdb shows in-frame clones only, minus some. The profile covers approximately 2.4 million clones, with 90% to 96% appearing a single time and around 0.13% taken by the ten largest. Germline V lookup: CDR1 SEHNR, CDR2 FQNEAQ (reference sequence). Trimming pared 5 bases from V and 0 bases from J, leaving 11 bases between. The CDR3 has 15 residues. This specimen belongs to a study of shared clonotypes between healthy human individuals. Study-wide results and caveats: Sampling was confined to blood; repertoires within tissues likely differ. A limitation of the genetic and exposure-history diversity represented arose from few donors. What naive subsets generally showed was a larger estimated richness than memory subsets showed.

The TCR originated in a man between 18 and 29 years old in good health. The V call is TRBV7-9, the J call TRBJ1-3; D is uncertain. The sample taken for sequencing was naive CD4+ T cells sorted from blood. Subset reported: CD45RA+ positively selected. The CDR3 loop reads CASSRHESSGNTIYF. DNA of the CDR3: TGTGCCAGCAGCCGCCACGAGTCCTCTGGAAACACCATATATTTT.